This T cell receptor beta chain was recorded in a study of cytomegalovirus exposure and HLA in healthy donors. Study in general: The roughly 120 validation repertoires, a later analysis reported, used the same platform as the 666 first-cohort repertoires.

The repertoire was sequenced with immunoSEQ multiplex PCR; TCRdb's copy has only in-frame clones and lacks some. The table lists about 60,000 clones, roughly 93% of them singletons. The CDR3 is 14 amino acids. Germline CDR1 and CDR2: MNHNS and SASEGT. The ends were cut back, 4 bases at V and 4 bases at J, with 11 bases in the middle. Sequencing input: PBMCs. This chain joins TRBV6-1 and TRBJ2-1; D is perhaps TRBD2 (6 bases). The sequence came from a woman younger than 35 in good health and CMV-seronegative. The CDR3 DNA reads TGTGCCAGCAGTGTTCTAGCGCGGTACAATGAGCAGTTCTTC. Translation gives CASSVLARYNEQFF.